The 28 T cell receptor beta chains reported below all come from one sample, sequenced in a study of Tregs in tolerant kidney transplant recipients (dated by TCRdb to about 2019). Libraries were built with the immunoSEQ multiplex PCR assay. TCRdb holds this immuneACCESS table with in-frame rearrangements only. Some clones are missing; in checked studies, unresolved V genes explain under half, and the rest has no known cause. Across this sample there are approximately 60,000 clones, with 80% to 90% seen only once. Approximately 3.9% of the sample lies in the top ten. This sample's time point label indicates: 6 months after combined kidney and bone marrow transplant. The transplants used related donors with nonmyeloablative bone marrow transplantation, and mixed chimerism in the human trials was transient. The sample consisted of CD4+ T cells from blood (PBMCs), taken 6 months after the transplant. These receptors all come from a human patient who received a combined kidney and bone marrow transplant. Where a transplant has occurred, the graft donor may have supplied some of the T cells.

The chain couples TRBV19 to TRBJ2-2; no definite D call. Germline-derived CDR1 and CDR2 are LNHDA and SQIVND (reference sequence). V lost 7 bases and J 0 bases, leaving 15 bases between the germline ends. This CDR3 region has 16 residues. The CDR3 sequence is CASTLRVKANTGELFF. The CDR3 DNA follows: TGTGCCAGTACCCTTCGGGTGAAGGCGAACACCGGGGAGCTGTTTTTT.

The chain joins TRBV29-1 to TRBJ1-3; D is unresolved. V was pared by 7 bases and J by 4 bases, with 11 bases between. The CDR3 has 12 residues. CDR1 is SQVTM, CDR2 ANQGSEA, per germline. The CDR3 DNA reads TGCAGCGGTCGGACGGGGGGAAACACCATATATTTT. This codes for CSGRTGGNTIYF.

The J gene is TRBJ1-2, the V gene TRBV5-4; no definite D call. The CDR3 totals 15 residues. Trimming took off 4 bases at V and 4 bases at J, with 17 bases between the two ends. Germline V lookup: CDR1 SGHNT, CDR2 YYREEE (reference sequence). The CDR3 here is CASSAGWEEGYGYTF. In DNA form, the CDR3 reads TGTGCCAGCAGCGCGGGATGGGAGGAGGGCTATGGCTACACCTTC.

This clone has a single count. This chain joins TRBV10-3 and TRBJ2-5; tentative D call: TRBD1 (6 bases). V gave up 3 bases and J gave up 5 bases, with 13 bases separating them. The V gene's germline CDR1 is ENHRY and CDR2 SYGVKD. The CDR3 spans 14 residues. The CDR3 sequence: CAISDGSQGETQYF. The DNA of the CDR3 is TGTGCCATCAGTGATGGAAGCCAGGGGGAGACCCAGTACTTC.

V and J are TRBV7-7 and TRBJ2-1; TRBD2 matches 13 bases. The V gene end was trimmed by 3 bases and the J gene end by 8 bases; junction bases not matched to a gene: 7. The germline V gene encodes CDR1 SSHAT and CDR2 FNYEAQ (reference sequence). This CDR3 comprises 16 residues. CDR3 sequence reads: CASSLGLAGSGDEQFF. In DNA form, the CDR3 reads TGTGCCAGCAGCTTGGGACTAGCGGGGTCTGGGGATGAGCAGTTCTTC. Combining the CDR3 with reference TRBV7-7 and TRBJ2-1 gives the whole variable domain GAGVSQSPRYKVTKRGQDVTLRCDPISSHATLYWYQQALGQGPEFLTYFNYEAQPDKSGLPSDRFSAERPEGSISTLTIQRTEQRDSAMYRCASSLGLAGSGDEQFFGPGTRLTVL.

The rearrangement uses TRBV6-1 and TRBJ2-5, with 7 bases matching TRBD1. V lost 5 bases to trimming and J lost 5 bases; unmatched junction nucleotides: 5. This CDR3 spans 13 amino acids. Germline lookup yields CDR1 MNHNS and CDR2 SASEGT. CDR3 residues: CASSRGQLETQYF. Here the CDR3 DNA reads TGTGCCAGCAGTAGGGGACAGCTGGAGACCCAGTACTTC.

With regard to this clone: Different DNA sequences within this sample yield the same CDR3. The chain uses TRBV18 and TRBJ1-6; 7 positions match TRBD1. J was trimmed by 13 bases and V by 6 bases; bases with no gene match: 12. CDR1 is KGHSH, CDR2 LQKENI, per germline. The CDR3 length is 14 residues. The CDR3 here is CASSTQGLRTPLHF. The CDR3 DNA reads TGTGCCAGCTCGACACAGGGGTTGAGGACCCCCCTCCACTTT.

The count of this clone is one. The CDR3 protein is CASSLYLTSGSDNEQFF. CDR3 nucleotide sequence: TGTGCCAGCTCACTTTACCTGACTAGCGGGAGTGACAATGAGCAGTTCTTC. The gene calls are TRBV18 and TRBJ2-1, with TRBD2 identical over 12 bases. The CDR3 contains 17 residues. Per germline, CDR1 KGHSH and CDR2 LQKENI. After removal of 4 bases from V and 5 bases from J, the junction contained 9 bases not matched to a gene.

This clone was recorded only once. The chain combines TRBV6-6 with TRBJ2-7; 11 nucleotides match TRBD1. The CDR3 is 14 residues long. Germline V gene lookup returns CDR1 MNHNY and CDR2 SVGAGI (reference sequence). The V segment lost 6 bases and the J segment 3 bases; nucleotides outside the gene matches: 4. The CDR3, as DNA: TGTGCCAGCAGCTGGGGACAGGGGGTCTACGAGCAGTACTTC. Translated: CASSWGQGVYEQYF.

The V gene is TRBV9, the J gene TRBJ2-1; D is perhaps TRBD1 (5 bases). CDR3 size: 14 residues. The germline V and J ends were trimmed by 0 bases and 9 bases, with 13 bases remaining between them. Germline V CDR1 and CDR2: SGDLS, YYNGEE. The CDR3 DNA is TGTGCCAGCAGCGTAGAGGTGGGTAGGGGTGAGCAGTTCTTC. Translated, it gives CASSVEVGRGEQFF.

V is TRBV6-1 and J is TRBJ2-7, with TRBD1 matching over 8 bases. J gave up 5 bases and V 4 bases, and 13 bases lay outside the gene matches. The CDR3 runs to 16 residues. Germline CDR1 is MNHNS and CDR2 is SASEGT. CDR3 protein: CASSANTGTGGNEQYF. CDR3 DNA sequence: TGTGCCAGCAGTGCGAATACCGGGACAGGAGGTAACGAGCAGTACTTC.

As DNA, the CDR3 is TGTGCCACCAGCAGGGGACAGGGGGATGAAGAGACCCAGTACTTC. The encoded protein is CATSRGQGDEETQYF. This sequence joins TRBV15 and TRBJ2-5; the match to TRBD1 covers 11 bases. J was trimmed by 3 bases and V by 3 bases; bases with no gene match: 3. The germline gives CDR1 LNHNV, CDR2 YYDKDF (reference sequence). The CDR3 is made up of 15 amino acids.

This chain uses TRBV6-6 with TRBJ2-5, with TRBD1 identical over 8 bases. Germline CDR1 MNHNY, CDR2 SVGAGI (reference sequence). V shed 2 bases and J 2 bases; nucleotides not matched to a gene: 1. The CDR3 runs 14 residues. The DNA of the CDR3 is TGTGCCAGCAGTTACCGGGACAGGCAAGAGACCCAGTACTTC. It encodes CASSYRDRQETQYF.

This chain uses TRBV15 with TRBJ1-5; 8 bases align to TRBD1. This CDR3 is 15 amino acids long. Germline CDR1 reads LNHNV; CDR2 reads YYDKDF (reference sequence). V shed 3 bases and J 5 bases; nucleotides not matched to a gene: 6. The CDR3 here is CATSRRQGIDQPQHF. The DNA of the CDR3 is TGTGCCACCAGCAGGAGACAGGGGATCGATCAGCCCCAGCATTTT.

V gene TRBV9 combines with J gene TRBJ1-3; the D gene is possibly TRBD1 (6 bases). The V gene's germline CDR1 is SGDLS and CDR2 YYNGEE. Trimming removed 4 bases at V and 5 bases at J, with 19 bases between. CDR3 size: 16 residues. DNA for the CDR3: TGTGCCAGCAGCCCAATTCATCCTGGGGGCAGAAACACCATATATTTT. Amino acid sequence: CASSPIHPGGRNTIYF.

The chain combines TRBV28 with TRBJ2-7; perhaps TRBD1 as D (6 bases). Germline V gene sequence: CDR1 MDHEN, CDR2 SYDVKM. The CDR3 runs to 14 residues. The V gene lost 3 bases and the J gene lost 2 bases, with 11 bases spanning the gap. The CDR3 DNA is TGTGCCAGCAGTTTCCCGGGACACACCTACGAGCAGTACTTC. Translating gives CASSFPGHTYEQYF. The full variable domain, with the rest looked up from reference TRBV28 and TRBJ2-7, is DVKVTQSSRYLVKRTGEKVFLECVQDMDHENMFWYRQDPGLGLRLIYFSYDVKMKEKGDIPEGYSVSREKKERFSLILESASTNQTSMYLCASSFPGHTYEQYFGPGTRLTVT.

The gene calls are TRBV5-1 and TRBJ1-2; no reliable D call. From germline, CDR1 is SGHRS and CDR2 YFSETQ. The CDR3 spans 14 residues. Between the trimmed V and J ends, which lost 0 bases and 4 bases, there was a span of 10 bases. The CDR3 bases are TGCGCCAGCAGCTTGGAAGGAGATCCCTATGGCTACACCTTC. This gives the protein CASSLEGDPYGYTF.

The chain carries TRBV6-5 and TRBJ2-7, with 9 bases identical to TRBD1. This CDR3 is 14 amino acids long. V lost 5 bases, J lost 3 bases, and 5 bases stayed unmatched. Germline loops: CDR1 MNHEY, CDR2 SVGAGI. The CDR3 nucleotides are TGTGCCAGCAGTCGTACAGGGGGCTACTACGAGCAGTACTTC. This encodes CASSRTGGYYEQYF.

The rearrangement joins TRBV19 to TRBJ1-3; 7 bases are a match to TRBD1. With 7 bases clipped from V and 2 bases from J, the junction kept 14 bases outside the gene matches. Germline CDR1 LNHDA, CDR2 SQIVND (reference sequence). There are 17 residues in the CDR3. This chain's CDR3 is CASTLRRFQGAGNTIYF. The CDR3 nucleotides are TGTGCCAGTACCTTAAGGCGGTTTCAGGGGGCTGGAAACACCATATATTTT.

The chain uses TRBV6-1 and TRBJ1-2, with D perhaps TRBD1 (5 bases). CDR3 size: 11 residues. Germline values: CDR1 MNHNS, CDR2 SASEGT. The CDR3 loop reads CWSGPIYGYTF. The CDR3 bases are TGTTGGTCAGGGCCGATTTATGGCTACACCTTC.

The sample holds one count of this clone. CDR3 protein: CASSSLGGAANTGELFF. The CDR3 DNA reads TGTGCCAGCAGCTCACTTGGGGGCGCGGCGAACACCGGGGAGCTGTTTTTT. This rearrangement joins TRBV7-3 to TRBJ2-2; the D gene is possibly TRBD1 (6 bases). Germline assignment: CDR1 SGHTA and CDR2 FQGTGA. There are 17 residues in the CDR3. The ends were cut back, 4 bases at V and 0 bases at J, with 15 bases in the middle.

The chain combines TRBV7-9 with TRBJ1-2, with TRBD1 matching 10 bases. The CDR3 loop spans 14 amino acids. The germline V gene encodes CDR1 SEHNR and CDR2 FQNEAQ (reference sequence). V shed 5 bases and J 3 bases; nucleotides not matched to a gene: 3. The CDR3 DNA sequence: TGTGCCAGCAGCCGAGGACAGGGGGACTATGGCTACACCTTC. Translating it yields CASSRGQGDYGYTF.

J is TRBJ1-2 and V is TRBV7-9, with 7 bases that match TRBD1. Trimming removed 5 bases from V and 4 bases from J; junction bases left unmatched: 10. The CDR3 has 15 amino acids. Germline CDR1 is SEHNR and CDR2 is FQNEAQ (reference sequence). The DNA for the CDR3 is TGTGCCAGCAGCCTCGGTGGCGGACAGGTCTATGGCTACACCTTC. This encodes CASSLGGGQVYGYTF.

The gene calls are TRBV7-2 and TRBJ1-2; D is perhaps TRBD1 (5 bases). This CDR3 contains 14 residues. Looked up from germline, CDR1 is SGHTA and CDR2 is FQGNSA. Trimming took 8 bases from V and 4 from J, leaving 17 bases between them. The CDR3 reads CASFLSPGGYGYTF. The CDR3 DNA sequence: TGTGCCAGCTTCCTATCCCCGGGGGGCTATGGCTACACCTTC. The complete variable domain, with remaining parts taken from reference TRBV7-2 and TRBJ1-2, reads GAGVSQSPSNKVTEKGKDVELRCDPISGHTALYWYRQSLGQGLEFLIYFQGNSAPDKSGLPSDRFSAERTGGSVSTLTIQRTQQEDSAVYLCASFLSPGGYGYTFGSGTRLTVV.

The chain has TRBV7-2 and TRBJ2-2; 15 bases agree with TRBD2. The germline V gene has CDR1 SGHTA and CDR2 FQGNSA. Trimming cost V 4 bases and J 5 bases; bases outside gene matches: 5. CDR3 length equals 17 residues. The CDR3 DNA follows: TGTGCCAGCAGCTGGCGGACTAGCGGGGGGGGTACCGGGGAGCTGTTTTTT. Amino acids: CASSWRTSGGGTGELFF.

This chain uses TRBV6-5 with TRBJ1-1; D perhaps matches TRBD1 (5 bases). This CDR3 region has 14 residues. CDR1 is MNHEY, CDR2 SVGAGI, per germline. Trimming left V 0 bases short and J 2 bases short, with 7 bases between. DNA for the CDR3: TGTGCCAGCAGTTACTCGGGGGGTAACACTGAAGCTTTCTTT. Amino acid sequence: CASSYSGGNTEAFF.

This CDR3 reads CASSRTVTNEKLFF. The CDR3, as DNA: TGTGCCAGCAGTAGGACAGTGACTAATGAAAAACTGTTTTTT. The rearrangement uses TRBV6-5 and TRBJ1-4; D possibly corresponds to TRBD1 (6 bases). The V gene's germline CDR1 is MNHEY and CDR2 SVGAGI. Trimming pared 5 bases from V and 2 bases from J, leaving 9 bases between. The CDR3 spans 14 residues.

The chain couples TRBV19 to TRBJ2-5, with D possibly TRBD2 on 5 matching bases. CDR1 is LNHDA and CDR2 is SQIVND in the germline V gene (reference sequence). This CDR3 spans 13 amino acids. V lost 5 bases to trimming and J lost 2 bases, with 9 bases between them. The CDR3 is CASSERAQETQYF. CDR3 bases: TGTGCCAGTAGTGAGAGGGCGCAAGAGACCCAGTACTTC.